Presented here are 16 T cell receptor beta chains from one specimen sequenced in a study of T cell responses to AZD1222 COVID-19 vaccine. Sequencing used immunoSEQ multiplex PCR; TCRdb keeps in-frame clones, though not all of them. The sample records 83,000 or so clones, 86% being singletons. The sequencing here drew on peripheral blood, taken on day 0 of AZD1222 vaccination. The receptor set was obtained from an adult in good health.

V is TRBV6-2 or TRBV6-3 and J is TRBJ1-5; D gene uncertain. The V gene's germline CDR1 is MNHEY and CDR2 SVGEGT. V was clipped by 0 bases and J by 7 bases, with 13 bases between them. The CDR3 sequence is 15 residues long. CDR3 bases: TGTGCCAGCAGTTACTCCCTCGTGGAGGGACAGCCCCAGCATTTT. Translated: CASSYSLVEGQPQHF.

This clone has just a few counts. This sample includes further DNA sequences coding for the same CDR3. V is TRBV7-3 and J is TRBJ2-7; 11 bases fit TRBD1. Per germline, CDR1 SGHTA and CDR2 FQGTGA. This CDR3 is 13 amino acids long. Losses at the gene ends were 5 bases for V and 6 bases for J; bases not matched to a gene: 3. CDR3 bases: TGTGCCAGCAGCCCCGGGACAGGGGGCGAGCAGTACTTC. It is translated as CASSPGTGGEQYF.

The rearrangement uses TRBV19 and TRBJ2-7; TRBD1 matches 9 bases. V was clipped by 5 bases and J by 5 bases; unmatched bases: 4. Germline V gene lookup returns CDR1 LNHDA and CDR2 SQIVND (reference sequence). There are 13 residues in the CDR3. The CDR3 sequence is CASSLDRGDEQYF. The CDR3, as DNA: TGTGCCAGTAGTCTGGACAGGGGTGACGAGCAGTACTTC. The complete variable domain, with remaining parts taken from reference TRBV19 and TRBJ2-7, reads DGGITQSPKYLFRKEGQNVTLSCEQNLNHDAMYWYRQDPGQGLRLIYYSQIVNDFQKGDIAEGYSVSREKKESFPLTVTSAQKNPTAFYLCASSLDRGDEQYFGPGTRLTVT.

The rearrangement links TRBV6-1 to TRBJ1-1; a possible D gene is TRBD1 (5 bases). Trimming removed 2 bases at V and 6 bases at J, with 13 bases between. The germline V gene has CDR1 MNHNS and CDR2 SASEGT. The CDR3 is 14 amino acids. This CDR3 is CASSELRGSAEAFF. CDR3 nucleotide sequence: TGTGCCAGCAGTGAACTCCGGGGCAGCGCTGAAGCTTTCTTT.

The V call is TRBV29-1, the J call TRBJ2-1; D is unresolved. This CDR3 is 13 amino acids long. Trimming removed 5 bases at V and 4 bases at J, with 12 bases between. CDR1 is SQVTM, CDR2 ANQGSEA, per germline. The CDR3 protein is CSVRDGGYNEQFF. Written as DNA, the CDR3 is TGCAGCGTTCGCGACGGTGGATACAATGAGCAGTTCTTC.

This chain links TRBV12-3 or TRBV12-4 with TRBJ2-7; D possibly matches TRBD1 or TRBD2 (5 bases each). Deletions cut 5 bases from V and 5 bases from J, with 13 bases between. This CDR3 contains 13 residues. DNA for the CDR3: TGTGCCAGCAGTCTGAGGGGCGTCGACGAGCAGTACTTC. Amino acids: CASSLRGVDEQYF.

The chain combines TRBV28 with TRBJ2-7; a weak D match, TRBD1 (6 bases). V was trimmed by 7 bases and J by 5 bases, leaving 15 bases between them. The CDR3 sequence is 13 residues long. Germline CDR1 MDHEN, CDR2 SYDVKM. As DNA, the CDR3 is TGTGCCAGCATCCTTTCAGGGGAAAACGAGCAGTACTTC. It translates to CASILSGENEQYF.

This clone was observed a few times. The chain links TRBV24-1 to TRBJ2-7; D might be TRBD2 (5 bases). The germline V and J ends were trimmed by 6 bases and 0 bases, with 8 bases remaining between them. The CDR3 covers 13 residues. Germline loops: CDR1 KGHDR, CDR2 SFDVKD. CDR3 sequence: CATSSRGSYEQYF. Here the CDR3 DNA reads TGTGCCACCAGTAGCCGGGGCTCCTACGAGCAGTACTTC.

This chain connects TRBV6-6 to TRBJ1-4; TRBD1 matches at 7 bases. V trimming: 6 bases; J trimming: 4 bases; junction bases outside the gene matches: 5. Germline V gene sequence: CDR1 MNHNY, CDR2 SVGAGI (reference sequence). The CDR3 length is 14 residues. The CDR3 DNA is TGTGCCAGCAGCAACAGGGGAGGTAATGAAAAACTGTTTTTT. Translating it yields CASSNRGGNEKLFF.

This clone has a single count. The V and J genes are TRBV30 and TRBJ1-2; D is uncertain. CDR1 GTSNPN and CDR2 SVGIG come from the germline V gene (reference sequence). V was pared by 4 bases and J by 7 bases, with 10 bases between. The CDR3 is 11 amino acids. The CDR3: CAWTYKIGYTF. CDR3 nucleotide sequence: TGTGCCTGGACGTACAAAATTGGCTACACCTTC.

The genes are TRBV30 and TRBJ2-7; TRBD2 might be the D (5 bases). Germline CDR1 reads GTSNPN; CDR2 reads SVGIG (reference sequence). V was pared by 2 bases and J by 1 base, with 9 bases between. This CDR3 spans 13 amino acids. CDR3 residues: CAWSTGMSYEQYF. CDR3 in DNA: TGTGCCTGGAGTACGGGGATGTCCTACGAGCAGTACTTC.

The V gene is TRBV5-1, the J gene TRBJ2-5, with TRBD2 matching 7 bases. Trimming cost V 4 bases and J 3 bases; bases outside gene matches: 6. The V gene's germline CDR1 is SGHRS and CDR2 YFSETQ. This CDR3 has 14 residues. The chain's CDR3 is CASSGRGGEETQYF. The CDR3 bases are TGCGCCAGCAGCGGGCGGGGAGGGGAAGAGACCCAGTACTTC. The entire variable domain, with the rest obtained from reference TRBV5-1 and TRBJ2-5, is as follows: KAGVTQTPRYLIKTRGQQVTLSCSPISGHRSVSWYQQTPGQGLQFLFEYFSETQRNKGNFPGRFSGRQFSNSRSEMNVSTLELGDSALYLCASSGRGGEETQYFGPGTRLLVL.

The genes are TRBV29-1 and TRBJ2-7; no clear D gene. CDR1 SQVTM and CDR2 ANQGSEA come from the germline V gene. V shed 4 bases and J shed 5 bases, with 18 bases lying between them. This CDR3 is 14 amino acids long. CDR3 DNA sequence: TGCAGCGTTGCTGACAACCGTCAGTGGGACGAGCAGTACTTC. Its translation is CSVADNRQWDEQYF.

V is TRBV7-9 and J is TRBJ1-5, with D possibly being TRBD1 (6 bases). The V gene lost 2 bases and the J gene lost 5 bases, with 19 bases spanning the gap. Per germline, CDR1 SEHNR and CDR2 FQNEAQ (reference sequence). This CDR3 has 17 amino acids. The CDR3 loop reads CASSLWRGGRGDQPQHF. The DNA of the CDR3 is TGTGCCAGCAGCTTATGGCGAGGCGGCAGGGGAGATCAGCCCCAGCATTTT.

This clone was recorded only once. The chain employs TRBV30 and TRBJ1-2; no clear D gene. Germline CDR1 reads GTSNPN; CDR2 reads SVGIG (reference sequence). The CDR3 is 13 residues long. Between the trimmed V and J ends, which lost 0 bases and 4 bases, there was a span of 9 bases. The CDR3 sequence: CAWSVGRSYGYTF. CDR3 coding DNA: TGTGCCTGGAGTGTAGGGCGGAGCTATGGCTACACCTTC.

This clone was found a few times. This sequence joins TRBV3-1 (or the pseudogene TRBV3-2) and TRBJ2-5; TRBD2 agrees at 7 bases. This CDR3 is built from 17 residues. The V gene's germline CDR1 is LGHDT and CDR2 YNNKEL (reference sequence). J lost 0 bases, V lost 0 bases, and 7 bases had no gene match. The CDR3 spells CASSQDWRGKYQETQYF. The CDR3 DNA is TGTGCCAGCAGCCAAGATTGGCGGGGGAAGTACCAAGAGACCCAGTACTTC.